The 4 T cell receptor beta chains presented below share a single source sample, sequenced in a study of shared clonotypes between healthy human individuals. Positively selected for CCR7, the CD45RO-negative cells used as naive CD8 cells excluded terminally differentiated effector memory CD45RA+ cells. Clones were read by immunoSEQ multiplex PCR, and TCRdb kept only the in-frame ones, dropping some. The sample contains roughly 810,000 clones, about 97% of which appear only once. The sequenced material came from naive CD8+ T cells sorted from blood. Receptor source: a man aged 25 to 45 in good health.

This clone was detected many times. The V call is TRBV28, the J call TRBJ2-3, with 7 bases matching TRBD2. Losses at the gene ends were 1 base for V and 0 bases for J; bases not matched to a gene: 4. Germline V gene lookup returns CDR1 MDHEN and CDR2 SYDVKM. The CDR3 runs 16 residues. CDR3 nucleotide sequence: TGTGCCAGCAGTTTATTGCCTAGCGGAAGCACAGATACGCAGTATTTT. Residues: CASSLLPSGSTDTQYF.

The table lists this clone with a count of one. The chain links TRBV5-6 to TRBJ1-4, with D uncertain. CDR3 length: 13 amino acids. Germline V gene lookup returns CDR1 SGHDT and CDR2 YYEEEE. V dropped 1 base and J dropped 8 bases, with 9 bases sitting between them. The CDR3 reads CASSLYEEEKLFF. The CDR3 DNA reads TGTGCCAGCAGCTTGTATGAGGAGGAAAAACTGTTTTTT.

CDR3 loop: CASGESMAYEQYF. For the CDR3, the DNA is TGTGCCAGCGGCGAGTCTATGGCCTACGAGCAGTACTTC. The J gene is TRBJ2-7, the V gene TRBV7-9; D ambiguous. The CDR3 contains 13 residues. V gave up 8 bases and J gave up 2 bases, with 13 bases separating them. The germline V gene encodes CDR1 SEHNR and CDR2 FQNEAQ (reference sequence). The full variable domain, rest sourced from reference TRBV7-9 and TRBJ2-7, is DTGVSQNPRHKITKRGQNVTFRCDPISEHNRLYWYRQTLGQGPEFLTYFQNEAQLEKSRLLSDRFSAERPKGSFSTLEIQRTEQGDSAMYLCASGESMAYEQYFGPGTRLTVT.

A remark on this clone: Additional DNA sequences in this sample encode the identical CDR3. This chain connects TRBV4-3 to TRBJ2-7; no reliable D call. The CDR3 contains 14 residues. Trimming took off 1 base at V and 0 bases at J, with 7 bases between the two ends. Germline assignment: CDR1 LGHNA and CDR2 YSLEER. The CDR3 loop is CASSQGANSYEQYF. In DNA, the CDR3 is TGCGCCAGCAGCCAAGGGGCGAACTCCTACGAGCAGTACTTC.